Listed below are T cell receptor beta chains from one sample, sequenced in a study of T cell changes during pregnancy in multiple sclerosis. Here immunoSEQ multiplex PCR was the method, and the copy in TCRdb shows in-frame clones only, minus some. The profile shows around 42,000 clones, roughly nine tenths of them singletons. The source material was CD4+ T cells from peripheral blood mononuclear cells, sampled before pregnancy. The receptors were sampled from a female donor with multiple sclerosis, enrolled in a pregnancy study. CDR3s include the opening cysteine and the closing phenylalanine or tryptophan. A D gene is named only where the DNA matches it firmly. Only part of the rows carry a size: once, few, many, or a class if the clone is expanded.

clone_size,d_call,v_call,j_call,cdr3_length,cdr3_aa,cdr3_nt
.,TRBD1,TRBV4-3,TRBJ1-2,16,CASSQAGGDRGGGYTF,TGCGCCAGCAGCCAAGCAGGTGGGGACAGGGGTGGTGGCTACACCTTC
.,TRBD1,TRBV30,TRBJ2-2,15,CAWRRQGASTGELFF,TGTGCCTGGAGAAGACAGGGGGCTTCCACCGGGGAGCTGTTTTTT
.,TRBD1,TRBV18,TRBJ2-2,15,CASSPSRGRSGELFF,TGTGCCAGCTCACCATCCAGGGGGCGCTCGGGGGAGCTGTTTTTT
.,TRBD2,TRBV28,TRBJ2-5,17,CASSSSGLAGAGETQYF,TGTGCCAGCAGTTCCTCGGGACTAGCGGGGGCGGGGGAGACCCAGTACTTC
.,.,TRBV14,TRBJ2-4,13,CASSREYTNIQYF,TGTGCCAGCAGCCGAGAGTACACAAACATTCAGTACTTC
.,.,TRBV7-9,TRBJ1-5,14,CASSFSTGNQPQHF,TGTGCCAGCAGCTTTTCTACGGGCAATCAGCCCCAGCATTTT
.,TRBD1,TRBV2,TRBJ2-7,13,CATHRGGPYEQYF,TGTGCCACCCACAGGGGTGGCCCCTACGAGCAGTACTTC
.,TRBD1,TRBV9,TRBJ1-4,14,CASSVGGGREKLFF,TGTGCCAGCAGCGTAGGAGGGGGCCGAGAAAAACTGTTTTTT
.,.,TRBV15,TRBJ2-3,18,CATSRDQSAGSIVNTQYF,TGTGCCACCAGCAGAGATCAGTCGGCAGGATCAATTGTAAATACGCAGTATTTT
.,TRBD2,TRBV4-2,TRBJ2-6,20,CASSQPGLAGGFSGANVLTF,TGTGCCAGCAGCCAACCGGGACTAGCGGGGGGCTTCTCTGGGGCCAACGTCCTGACTTTC
.,.,TRBV5-1,TRBJ1-2,15,CASSLVEAANYGYTF,TGCGCCAGCAGCTTGGTGGAGGCAGCTAACTATGGCTACACCTTC
.,TRBD1,TRBV4-1,TRBJ1-1,14,CASSPTGGNTEAFF,TGCGCCAGCAGCCCGACAGGGGGTAACACTGAAGCTTTCTTT
once,.,TRBV7-8,TRBJ1-5,14,CASSSGWSNQPQHF,TGTGCCAGCAGCAGCGGGTGGAGCAATCAGCCCCAGCATTTT
few,.,TRBV4-2,TRBJ2-5,16,CASSQESQGSGETQYF,TGTGCCAGCAGCCAAGAGAGCCAGGGGTCGGGAGAGACCCAGTACTTC
.,.,TRBV7-2,TRBJ1-3,16,CASSLVPGPSGNTIYF,TGTGCCAGCAGCTTAGTCCCAGGTCCCTCTGGAAACACCATATATTTT
.,.,TRBV4-3,TRBJ2-1,17,CASSQEPGVFSYNEQFF,TGCGCCAGCAGCCAAGAACCCGGGGTCTTCTCCTACAATGAGCAGTTCTTC
.,.,TRBV4-3,TRBJ1-2,15,CASSSAAANNYGYTF,TGCGCCAGCAGTTCCGCGGCAGCAAATAACTATGGCTACACCTTC
.,.,TRBV9,TRBJ1-3,16,CASSVAGQGWRDTIYF,TGTGCCAGCAGCGTAGCAGGGCAGGGGTGGAGAGACACCATATATTTT
.,TRBD1,TRBV27,TRBJ1-5,13,CASSDRGGQPQHF,TGTGCCAGCAGTGACAGGGGCGGTCAGCCCCAGCATTTT
once,TRBD1,TRBV7-2,TRBJ2-7,14,CASSARTGPYEQYF,TGTGCCAGCAGCGCCCGGACAGGGCCCTACGAGCAGTACTTC
few,TRBD1,TRBV4-3,TRBJ1-2,15,CASSQDGTGRYGYTF,TGCGCCAGCAGCCAAGACGGGACAGGGCGGTATGGCTACACCTTC
.,TRBD2,TRBV4-2,TRBJ2-5,16,CASSQVASGRQETQYF,TGTGCCAGCAGCCAAGTCGCTAGCGGGAGGCAAGAGACCCAGTACTTC
.,TRBD1,TRBV7-3,TRBJ1-4,15,CASSLTGTGHEKLFF,TGTGCCAGCAGCTTAACCGGGACAGGCCATGAAAAACTGTTTTTT
.,TRBD1,TRBV9,TRBJ2-1,15,CASSHDRAPYNEQFF,TGTGCCAGCAGCCATGACAGGGCGCCCTACAATGAGCAGTTCTTC